The 19 T cell receptor beta chains presented below share a single source sample, sequenced in a study of shared clonotypes between healthy human individuals. Assay used: immunoSEQ multiplex PCR; TCRdb lists only in-frame clones, some missing. Of a few million clones listed, almost 96% are singletons. The sequenced sample consisted of naive CD4+ T cells sorted from blood. Subset specified: CD45RA+ positively selected. These receptors originate from a man aged 18 to 29 in good health.

The V call is TRBV2, the J call TRBJ1-4; 9 bases agree with TRBD1. The CDR3 spans 15 residues. The trim removed 3 bases at V and 8 bases at J, leaving 7 bases unmatched. In germline, CDR1 is SNHLY, CDR2 FYNNEI. The CDR3 DNA reads as TGTGCCAGCAGTGAGACCGGGACAGGGAGGGAAAAACTGTTTTTT. Its translation: CASSETGTGREKLFF.

This rearrangement joins TRBV11-2 to TRBJ1-3, with D uncertain. Germline assignment: CDR1 SGHAT and CDR2 FQNNGV. The CDR3 extends over 18 amino acids. Trimming removed 1 base at V and 0 bases at J, with 16 bases between. The CDR3 is CASSLAGQMWSSGNTIYF. In nucleotides, the CDR3 is TGTGCCAGCAGCTTAGCGGGCCAGATGTGGAGCTCTGGAAACACCATATATTTT.

This sequence joins TRBV7-2 and TRBJ1-5; a weak D match, TRBD1 (6 bases). The CDR3 totals 16 residues. Germline loops: CDR1 SGHTA, CDR2 FQGNSA. V was trimmed by 5 bases and J by 0 bases, leaving 14 bases between them. This CDR3 is CASSGVGANSNQPQHF. The CDR3 DNA is TGTGCCAGCAGCGGGGTGGGGGCTAATAGCAATCAGCCCCAGCATTTT.

This clone was detected only once. The chain couples TRBV5-1 to TRBJ1-1; no definite D call. Germline lookup yields CDR1 SGHRS and CDR2 YFSETQ. The V end lost 0 bases, the J end lost 0 bases, and 12 bases lay between the germline ends. This CDR3 contains 16 residues. The CDR3 here is CASSLAARNMNTEAFF. CDR3 nucleotides: TGCGCCAGCAGCTTGGCGGCCAGGAACATGAACACTGAAGCTTTCTTT.

The chain links TRBV7-9 to TRBJ2-1, with 8 bases identical to TRBD1. CDR1 is SEHNR, CDR2 FQNEAQ, per germline (reference sequence). J gave up 6 bases and V 5 bases, and 9 bases lay outside the gene matches. CDR3 length: 15 amino acids. This CDR3 is CASSLTGAIGNEQFF. CDR3 DNA: TGTGCCAGCAGCCTGACAGGGGCTATTGGCAATGAGCAGTTCTTC. Full variable domain (outside the CDR3, taken from reference TRBV7-9 and TRBJ2-1): DTGVSQNPRHKITKRGQNVTFRCDPISEHNRLYWYRQTLGQGPEFLTYFQNEAQLEKSRLLSDRFSAERPKGSFSTLEIQRTEQGDSAMYLCASSLTGAIGNEQFFGPGTRLTVL.

This sequence joins TRBV20-1 and TRBJ2-7; no firm D call. Germline V gives CDR1 DFQATT, CDR2 SNEGSKA (reference sequence). Deletions cut 5 bases from V and 1 base from J, with 6 bases between. The CDR3 loop spans 11 amino acids. CDR3: CSALQSYEQYF. The CDR3 bases are TGCAGTGCTTTACAGTCCTACGAGCAGTACTTC.

The chain couples TRBV2 to TRBJ2-1, with D tentatively TRBD2 (5 bases). This CDR3 comprises 12 residues. The V end lost 6 bases, the J end lost 7 bases, and 10 bases lay between the germline ends. Per the germline V gene, CDR1 is SNHLY and CDR2 is FYNNEI. CDR3 nucleotide sequence: TGTGCCAGCAGCACGAGCGGAAATGAGCAGTTCTTC. It translates to CASSTSGNEQFF.

Note on this clone: Other DNA sequences within the sample encode an identical CDR3. The V and J genes are TRBV7-9 and TRBJ2-1, with D maybe TRBD2 (5 bases). This CDR3 region has 14 residues. CDR1 and CDR2 (germline): SEHNR, FQNEAQ (reference sequence). With 2 bases removed from V and 4 bases from J, the gap between germline ends came to 9 bases. CDR3 sequence (DNA): TGTGCCAGCAGCTTAACGGACTCTTACAATGAGCAGTTCTTC. Amino acids: CASSLTDSYNEQFF.

Here the CDR3 reads CASRGTALAKNIQYF. The CDR3, as DNA: TGTGCCAGTCGGGGGACTGCTCTAGCCAAAAACATTCAGTACTTC. The V gene is TRBV19, the J gene TRBJ2-4, with D maybe TRBD2 (6 bases). V lost 8 bases, J lost 0 bases, and 14 bases lay in between. This CDR3 is built from 15 residues. CDR1 LNHDA and CDR2 SQIVND come from the germline V gene (reference sequence). Supplemented by reference TRBV19 and TRBJ2-4, the full variable domain reads DGGITQSPKYLFRKEGQNVTLSCEQNLNHDAMYWYRQDPGQGLRLIYYSQIVNDFQKGDIAEGYSVSREKKESFPLTVTSAQKNPTAFYLCASRGTALAKNIQYFGAGTRLSVL.

V is TRBV7-2 and J is TRBJ2-7; D perhaps matches TRBD2 (6 bases). Trimming cost V 3 bases and J 2 bases, with 14 bases left between them. The germline gives CDR1 SGHTA, CDR2 FQGNSA. The CDR3 covers 15 residues. The CDR3 DNA reads as TGTGCCAGCAGCTTGACCGTCGGCGGGACCTACGAGCAGTACTTC. The encoded protein is CASSLTVGGTYEQYF.

The V call is TRBV6-1, the J call TRBJ1-5, with 11 bases fitting TRBD1. In germline, CDR1 is MNHNS, CDR2 SASEGT. Trimming took 5 bases from V and 3 from J; bases not matched to a gene: 6. The CDR3 length is 16 residues. CDR3 in amino acids: CASSQGTGGNNQPQHF. Written as DNA, the CDR3 is TGTGCCAGCAGTCAAGGGACAGGGGGTAACAATCAGCCCCAGCATTTT.

The chain combines TRBV29-1 with TRBJ2-7, with 7 bases identical to TRBD2. Germline CDR1 reads SQVTM; CDR2 reads ANQGSEA. This CDR3 region has 14 residues. The V segment lost 6 bases and the J segment 3 bases; nucleotides outside the gene matches: 11. CDR3 amino acids: CSVVTMRENYEQYF. The CDR3, as DNA: TGCAGCGTGGTGACTATGCGGGAGAACTACGAGCAGTACTTC.

About this clone itself: This CDR3 is also generated by other DNA sequences in the sample. The chain carries TRBV2 and TRBJ1-5; 7 nucleotides match TRBD1. The germline gives CDR1 SNHLY, CDR2 FYNNEI. CDR3 length equals 13 residues. The J segment lost 3 bases and the V segment lost 6 bases, leaving 2 bases of the junction unmatched. CDR3 protein: CASRGQSNQPQHF. Written as DNA, the CDR3 is TGTGCCAGCAGGGGACAGTCCAATCAGCCCCAGCATTTT.

The chain combines TRBV2 with TRBJ1-2, with TRBD1 matching over 7 bases. Germline V gene data show CDR1 as SNHLY and CDR2 as FYNNEI. This CDR3 is 13 amino acids long. V lost 8 bases to trimming and J lost 9 bases; unmatched junction nucleotides: 12. CDR3 sequence reads: CASGGETGMSYTF. The CDR3 DNA reads as TGTGCCAGCGGGGGGGAGACAGGGATGAGCTACACCTTC. Together with reference TRBV2 and TRBJ1-2, the CDR3 gives the full variable domain: EPEVTQTPSHQVTQMGQEVILRCVPISNHLYFYWYRQILGQKVEFLVSFYNNEISEKSEIFDDQFSVERPDGSNFTLKIRSTKLEDSAMYFCASGGETGMSYTFGSGTRLTVV.

The chain carries TRBV19 and TRBJ1-3; D is uncertain. The germline gives CDR1 LNHDA, CDR2 SQIVND (reference sequence). CDR3 length: 14 residues. V was shortened by 4 bases and J by 0 bases, with 7 bases between the two germline ends. In nucleotides, the CDR3 is TGTGCCAGTAGTAGTCTGAGCTCTGGAAACACCATATATTTT. As protein: CASSSLSSGNTIYF.

The chain recombines TRBV6-1 with TRBJ1-2, with 12 positions matching TRBD1. J was trimmed by 11 bases and V by 4 bases; bases with no gene match: 5. Germline V gene lookup returns CDR1 MNHNS and CDR2 SASEGT. This CDR3 comprises 13 residues. CDR3 sequence reads: CASSGRDRGLYTF. CDR3 in DNA: TGTGCCAGCAGTGGCCGGGACAGGGGGCTTTACACCTTC.

The V and J genes are TRBV28 and TRBJ1-2, with D unclear. Trimming left V 6 bases short and J 4 bases short, with 12 bases between. Per the germline V gene, CDR1 is MDHEN and CDR2 is SYDVKM. The length of the CDR3 is 13 residues. CDR3 coding DNA: TGTGCCAGCAGCCAGACATCTTCCTATGGCTACACCTTC. Residues: CASSQTSSYGYTF.

The chain recombines TRBV6-1 with TRBJ1-5; D gene ambiguous. V was pared by 8 bases and J by 1 base, with 3 bases between. There are 11 residues in the CDR3. Germline-derived CDR1 and CDR2 are MNHNS and SASEGT. The CDR3: CASVSNQPQHF. CDR3 DNA: TGTGCCAGCGTAAGCAATCAGCCCCAGCATTTT.

CDR3 region: CASSWGIQGAGTF. The CDR3, as DNA: TGTGCCAGCAGCTGGGGAATCCAGGGGGCGGGGACCTTC. J is TRBJ1-2 and V is TRBV7-2; 8 nucleotides agree with TRBD1. The V gene's germline CDR1 is SGHTA and CDR2 FQGNSA. The CDR3 is made up of 13 amino acids. V shed 4 bases, J shed 14 bases, and the junction held 12 bases outside the gene matches.